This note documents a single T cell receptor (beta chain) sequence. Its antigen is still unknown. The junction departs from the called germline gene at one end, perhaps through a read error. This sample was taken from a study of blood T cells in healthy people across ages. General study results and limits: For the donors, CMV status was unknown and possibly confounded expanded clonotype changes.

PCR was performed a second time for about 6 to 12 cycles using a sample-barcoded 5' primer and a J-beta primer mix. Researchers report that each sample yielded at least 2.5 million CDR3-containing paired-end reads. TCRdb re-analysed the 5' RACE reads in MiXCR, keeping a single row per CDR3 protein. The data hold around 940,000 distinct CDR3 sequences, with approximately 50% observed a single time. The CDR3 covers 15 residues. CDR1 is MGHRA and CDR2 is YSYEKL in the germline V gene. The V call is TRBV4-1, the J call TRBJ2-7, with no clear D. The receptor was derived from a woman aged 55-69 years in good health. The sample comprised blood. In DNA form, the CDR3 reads TGCGCCGGCAGCCATAAGACTCCGAGCTCCTACGAGCAGTACTTC. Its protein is CAGSHKTPSSYEQYF.